Listed below are T cell receptor beta chains from one sample, sequenced in a study of beta chain features in type 1 diabetes. The repertoire was sequenced with immunoSEQ multiplex PCR; TCRdb's copy has only in-frame clones and lacks some. This sample has just over 600,000 clones; less than 20% occur once, and the top ten carry approximately 0.093%. Input material: naive CD4+ T cells from blood. The origin of the receptors is a man between 18 and 35 years old in good health. CDR3s include the opening cysteine and the closing phenylalanine or tryptophan. D genes are given only for firm matches. For some rows the clone size is stated as once, few or many, or as a class when expanded; others skip it.

d_gene: -; v_gene: TRBV14; abundance: few; j_gene: TRBJ2-7; CDR3nt: TGTGCCAGCAGCTACCGGCCACACGAGCAGTACTTC; CDR3aa: CASSYRPHEQYF
d_gene: -; v_gene: TRBV5-4; abundance: -; j_gene: TRBJ2-7; CDR3nt: TGTGCCAGCAGCCTGCGGGGAGGTACCTACGAGCAGTACTTC; CDR3aa: CASSLRGGTYEQYF
d_gene: -; v_gene: TRBV5-1; abundance: -; j_gene: TRBJ2-1; CDR3nt: TGCGCCAGCAGCTTGGCCGTGCCCTACGGTCGAGATGAGCAGTTCTTC; CDR3aa: CASSLAVPYGRDEQFF
d_gene: TRBD1; v_gene: TRBV30; abundance: -; j_gene: TRBJ1-2; CDR3nt: TGTGCCTGGAGTGTACTAGTCAGGGGGACAGGCGGCTACACCTTC; CDR3aa: CAWSVLVRGTGGYTF
d_gene: -; v_gene: TRBV7-9; abundance: -; j_gene: TRBJ2-6; CDR3nt: TGTGCCAGCAGCCGAGGGTCTGGGGCCAACGTCCTGACTTTC; CDR3aa: CASSRGSGANVLTF
d_gene: -; v_gene: TRBV7-9; abundance: -; j_gene: TRBJ1-2; CDR3nt: TGTGCCAGCAGCCATGAAGGAGGGAGCGCTAACTATGGCTACACCTTC; CDR3aa: CASSHEGGSANYGYTF
d_gene: -; v_gene: TRBV5-6; abundance: -; j_gene: TRBJ2-1; CDR3nt: TGTGCCAGCAGCTTCGTTTACAATGAGCAGTTCTTC; CDR3aa: CASSFVYNEQFF
d_gene: -; v_gene: TRBV7-9; abundance: -; j_gene: TRBJ2-6; CDR3nt: TGTGCCAGCAGCCCAAAGGGGTGGGAAGTCGTCCTGACTTTC; CDR3aa: CASSPKGWEVVLTF
d_gene: -; v_gene: TRBV15; abundance: -; j_gene: TRBJ1-1; CDR3nt: TGTGCCACCAGCAGAGCCGAAGGGGGTGAAGCTTTCTTT; CDR3aa: CATSRAEGGEAFF
d_gene: -; v_gene: TRBV7-9; abundance: -; j_gene: TRBJ2-3; CDR3nt: TGTGCCAGCAGCTCCACAGGGCTAAGCACAGATACGCAGTATTTT; CDR3aa: CASSSTGLSTDTQYF
d_gene: TRBD1; v_gene: TRBV28; abundance: once; j_gene: TRBJ1-1; CDR3nt: TGTGCCAGCAGTTCCGGGACAGGGGGCAACACTGAAGCTTTCTTT; CDR3aa: CASSSGTGGNTEAFF
d_gene: TRBD1; v_gene: TRBV6-5; abundance: few; j_gene: TRBJ2-3; CDR3nt: TGTGCCAGCAGTTATAGGTGGACAGGACCCACAGATACGCAGTATTTT; CDR3aa: CASSYRWTGPTDTQYF
d_gene: -; v_gene: TRBV5-8; abundance: few; j_gene: TRBJ1-5; CDR3nt: TGTGCCAGCAGCTTCGAGGATTTT; CDR3aa: CASSFEDF
d_gene: TRBD2; v_gene: TRBV5-4; abundance: -; j_gene: TRBJ2-1; CDR3nt: TGTGCCAGCAGCTTGGACGGGGGGGCATTAAATGAGCAGTTCTTC; CDR3aa: CASSLDGGALNEQFF
d_gene: -; v_gene: TRBV5-1; abundance: -; j_gene: TRBJ2-1; CDR3nt: TGCGCCAGCAGCCTAACAAGCAATGAGCAGTTCTTC; CDR3aa: CASSLTSNEQFF
d_gene: -; v_gene: TRBV10-3; abundance: -; j_gene: TRBJ2-7; CDR3nt: TGTGCCACCCGAAACAGTTTGGTCTCCTACGAGCAGTACTTC; CDR3aa: CATRNSLVSYEQYF
d_gene: TRBD1; v_gene: TRBV10-3; abundance: few; j_gene: TRBJ2-2; CDR3nt: TGTGCCATCAACAACGGGGACAGGGGGCTTTCGAACACCGGGGAGCTGTTTTTT; CDR3aa: CAINNGDRGLSNTGELFF
d_gene: -; v_gene: TRBV28; abundance: -; j_gene: TRBJ2-7; CDR3nt: TGTGCCGTCGTAGGAGGGGGCGGTTCCGAGCAGTACTTC; CDR3aa: CAVVGGGGSEQYF
d_gene: TRBD2; v_gene: TRBV5-4; abundance: few; j_gene: TRBJ2-7; CDR3nt: TGTGCCAGCACCACAAACTATATAGCGGGAGAAGATGACGAGCAGTACTTC; CDR3aa: CASTTNYIAGEDDEQYF
d_gene: -; v_gene: TRBV5-1; abundance: -; j_gene: TRBJ1-6; CDR3nt: TGCGCCAGCAGCCCTCTGAGGGATAATTCACCCCTCCACTTT; CDR3aa: CASSPLRDNSPLHF
d_gene: TRBD2; v_gene: TRBV9; abundance: -; j_gene: TRBJ2-2; CDR3nt: TGTGCCAGCAGCGTATTGACTAGCGCGAACACCGGGGAGCTGTTTTTT; CDR3aa: CASSVLTSANTGELFF
d_gene: -; v_gene: TRBV5-1; abundance: -; j_gene: TRBJ2-3; CDR3nt: TGCGCCAGCAGCTTGGGACAGATTAAATATACGCAGTATTTT; CDR3aa: CASSLGQIKYTQYF
d_gene: -; v_gene: TRBV6-6; abundance: -; j_gene: TRBJ2-2; CDR3nt: TGTGCCAGCAGTAAGGACGGATTGAACACCGGGGAGCTGTTTTTT; CDR3aa: CASSKDGLNTGELFF
d_gene: -; v_gene: TRBV28; abundance: few; j_gene: TRBJ2-7; CDR3nt: TGTGCCAGCAGTTTAGGAGGGTACGACGAGCAGTACTTC; CDR3aa: CASSLGGYDEQYF
d_gene: TRBD2; v_gene: TRBV4-1; abundance: -; j_gene: TRBJ2-3; CDR3nt: TGCGCCAGCAGCCCTCCGGGACTAAATACAGATACGCAGTATTTT; CDR3aa: CASSPPGLNTDTQYF
d_gene: TRBD1; v_gene: TRBV7-2; abundance: few; j_gene: TRBJ1-2; CDR3nt: TGTGCCAGCAGCTTCGACAGGGATGGCTACACCTTC; CDR3aa: CASSFDRDGYTF
d_gene: -; v_gene: TRBV5-1; abundance: few; j_gene: TRBJ2-1; CDR3nt: TGCGCCAGCAGCTTGGTCGGGAGTTACAATGAGCAGTTCTTC; CDR3aa: CASSLVGSYNEQFF
d_gene: -; v_gene: TRBV18; abundance: -; j_gene: TRBJ2-6; CDR3nt: TGTGCCAGCTCACCCGGGGGTACTGGGGCCAACGTCCTGACTTTC; CDR3aa: CASSPGGTGANVLTF